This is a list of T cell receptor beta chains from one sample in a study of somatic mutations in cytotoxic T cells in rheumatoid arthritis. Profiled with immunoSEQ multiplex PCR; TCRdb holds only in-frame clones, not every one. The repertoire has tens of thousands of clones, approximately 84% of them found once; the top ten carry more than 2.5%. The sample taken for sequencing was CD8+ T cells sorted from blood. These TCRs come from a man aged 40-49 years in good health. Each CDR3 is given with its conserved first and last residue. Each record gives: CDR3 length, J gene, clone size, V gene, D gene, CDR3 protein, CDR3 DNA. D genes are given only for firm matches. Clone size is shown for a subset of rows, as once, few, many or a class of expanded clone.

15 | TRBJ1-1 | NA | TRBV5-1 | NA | CASSLAGGPSSEAFF | TGCGCCAGCAGCTTGGCCGGGGGGCCGTCTAGTGAAGCTTTCTTT
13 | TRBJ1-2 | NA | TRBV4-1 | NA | CASSQGVGYGYTF | TGCGCCAGCAGCCAAGGGGTTGGCTATGGCTACACCTTC
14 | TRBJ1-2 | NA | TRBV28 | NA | CATQPRLQAYGYTF | TGTGCCACCCAACCCCGACTGCAGGCCTATGGCTACACCTTC
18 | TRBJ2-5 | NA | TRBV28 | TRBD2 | CASTALAGVQIGAETQYF | TGTGCCAGCACGGCACTAGCGGGAGTTCAGATAGGAGCGGAGACCCAGTACTTC
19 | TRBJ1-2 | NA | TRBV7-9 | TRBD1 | CASSLWGQGAVGSIYGYTF | TGTGCCAGCAGCTTATGGGGACAGGGGGCAGTGGGATCGATTTATGGCTACACCTTC
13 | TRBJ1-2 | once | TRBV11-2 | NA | CASSLGPSYGYTF | TGTGCCAGCAGCTTGGGACCGAGCTATGGCTACACCTTC
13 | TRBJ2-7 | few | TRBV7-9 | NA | CASSLALSYEQYF | TGTGCCAGCAGCTTAGCGCTCTCCTACGAGCAGTACTTC
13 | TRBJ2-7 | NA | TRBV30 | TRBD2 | CAWSGLAGYEQYF | TGTGCCTGGAGTGGACTAGCGGGATACGAGCAGTACTTC
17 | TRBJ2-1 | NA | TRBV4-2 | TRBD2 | CASSQEGLAGGGNEQFF | TGTGCCAGCAGCCAAGAGGGGCTAGCGGGAGGTGGAAATGAGCAGTTCTTC
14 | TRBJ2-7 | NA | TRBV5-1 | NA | CASSFEGDIYEQYF | TGCGCCAGCAGCTTCGAAGGCGACATTTACGAGCAGTACTTC
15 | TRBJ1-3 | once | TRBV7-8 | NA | CASSLEVVSGNTIYF | TGTGCCAGCAGCTTAGAAGTGGTCTCTGGAAACACCATATATTTT
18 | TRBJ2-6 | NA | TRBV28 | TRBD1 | CASFPGTAFDSGANVLTF | TGTGCCAGCTTCCCTGGGACAGCTTTCGACTCTGGGGCCAACGTCCTGACTTTC
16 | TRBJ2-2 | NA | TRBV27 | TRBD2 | CASSRLAGDRNGELFF | TGTGCCAGCAGTCGTCTAGCGGGAGATCGTAACGGGGAGCTGTTTTTT
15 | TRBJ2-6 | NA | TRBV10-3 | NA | CAITPGAGGANVLTF | TGTGCCATAACCCCAGGAGCGGGCGGGGCCAACGTCCTGACTTTC
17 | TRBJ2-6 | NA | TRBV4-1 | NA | CASSHAGAGRGANVLTF | TGCGCCAGCAGCCACGCGGGGGCCGGTCGTGGGGCCAACGTCCTGACTTTC
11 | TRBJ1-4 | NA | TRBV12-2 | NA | CASRSNEKLFF | TGTGCAAGTCGCTCTAATGAAAAACTGTTTTTT
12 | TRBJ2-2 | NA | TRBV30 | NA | CAWSERVGELFF | TGTGCCTGGAGTGAAAGGGTGGGGGAGCTGTTTTTT
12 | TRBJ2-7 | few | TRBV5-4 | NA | CASSLGGDEQYF | TGTGCCAGCAGCTTGGGGGGTGACGAGCAGTACTTC
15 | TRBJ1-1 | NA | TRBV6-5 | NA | CASSYSNGGGTEAFF | TGTGCCAGCAGTTACTCGAACGGGGGAGGAACTGAAGCTTTCTTT
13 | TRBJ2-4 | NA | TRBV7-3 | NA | CASSLVGLSIQYF | TGTGCCAGCAGCTTAGTGGGACTTAGCATTCAGTACTTC
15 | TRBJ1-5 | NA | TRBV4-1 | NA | CASSQETGSYQPQHF | TGCGCCAGCAGCCAAGAAACGGGTTCTTATCAGCCCCAGCATTTT
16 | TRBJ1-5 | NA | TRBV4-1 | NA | CASSQDLSGANQPQHF | TGCGCCAGCAGCCAAGATCTTTCAGGGGCGAATCAGCCCCAGCATTTT
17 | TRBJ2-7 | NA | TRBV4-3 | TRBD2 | CASSRGTSGISSYEQYF | TGCGCCAGCAGCCGAGGGACTAGCGGTATTAGCTCCTACGAGCAGTACTTC
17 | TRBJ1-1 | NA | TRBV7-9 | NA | CASSLGVSEGSRAEAFF | TGTGCCAGCAGCTTAGGTGTGTCGGAGGGTTCAAGGGCTGAAGCTTTCTTT